This T cell receptor (beta chain) was captured in a study of cytomegalovirus exposure and HLA in healthy donors. Study conclusions and caveats: Despite most TCR sequences being rare, some public TCRs occurred in many donors. Published work reported that the classifier diagnosed cytomegalovirus status with high specificity and sensitivity.

TCRdb's table, derived via immunoSEQ multiplex PCR, lists solely in-frame clones and lacks some. The repertoire holds roughly 100,000 clones, with about 85% as singletons. Separation from the roughly 680-subject first cohort characterized the roughly 120-subject validation cohort, to which the donors belonged. Concerning this clone: As yet, its antigen is unknown.

The V gene's germline CDR1 is SQVTM and CDR2 ANQGSEA. V was pared by 0 bases and J by 2 bases, with 4 bases between. The CDR3 sequence is 13 residues long. This TCR came from a woman aged 18-29 years in good health and CMV-seropositive. Sequencing input: PBMCs. The chain links TRBV29-1 to TRBJ2-2; D gene ambiguous. This CDR3 reads CSVEEANTGELFF. CDR3 nucleotides: TGCAGCGTTGAAGAAGCCAACACCGGGGAGCTGTTTTTT.